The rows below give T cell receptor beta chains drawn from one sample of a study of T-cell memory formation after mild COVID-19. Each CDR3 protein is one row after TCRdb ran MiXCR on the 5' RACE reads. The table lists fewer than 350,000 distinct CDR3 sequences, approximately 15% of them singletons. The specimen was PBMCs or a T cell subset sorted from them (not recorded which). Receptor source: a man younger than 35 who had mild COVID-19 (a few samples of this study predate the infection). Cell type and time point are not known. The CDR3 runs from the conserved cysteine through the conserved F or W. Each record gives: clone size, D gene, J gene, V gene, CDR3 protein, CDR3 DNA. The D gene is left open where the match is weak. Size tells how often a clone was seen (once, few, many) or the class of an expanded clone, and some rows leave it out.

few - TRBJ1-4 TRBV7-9 CASSFRYGTNEKLFF TGTGCCAGCAGCTTCAGATACGGAACTAATGAAAAACTGTTTTTT
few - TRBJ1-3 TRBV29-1 CGRNTIYF TGCGGGCGAAACACCATATATTTT
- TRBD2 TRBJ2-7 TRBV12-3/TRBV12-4 CASSRRTGGSEQYF TGTGCCAGCAGTCGTAGAACGGGGGGGAGCGAGCAGTACTTC
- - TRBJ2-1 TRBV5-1 CASRGGGAYNEQFF TGCGCCAGCAGAGGGGGGGGAGCGTACAATGAGCAGTTCTTC
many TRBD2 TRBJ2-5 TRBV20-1 CSAAIAGGLETQYF TGCAGTGCCGCCATAGCGGGGGGTTTAGAGACCCAGTACTTC
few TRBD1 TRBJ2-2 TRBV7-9 CASSLGDRARGELFF TGTGCCAGCAGCTTAGGGGACAGGGCCCGCGGGGAGCTGTTTTTT
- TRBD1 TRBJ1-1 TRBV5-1 CASGQGPMNTEAFF TGCGCCAGCGGACAGGGCCCCATGAACACTGAAGCTTTCTTT
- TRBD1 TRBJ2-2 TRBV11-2 CASSPPGQSNTGELFF TGTGCCAGCAGCCCTCCGGGACAGTCAAACACCGGGGAGCTGTTTTTT
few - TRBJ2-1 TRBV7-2 CASSSQRGTGNEQFF TGTGCCAGCAGTTCCCAGAGGGGTACGGGCAATGAGCAGTTCTTC
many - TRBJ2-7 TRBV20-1 CSARDLSSYEQYF TGCAGTGCTAGGGACCTGAGCTCCTACGAGCAGTACTTC
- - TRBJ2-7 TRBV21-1 CASSKARQGPYEQYF TGTGCCAGCAGCAAAGCGCGACAGGGCCCATACGAGCAGTACTTC
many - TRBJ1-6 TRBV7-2 CASSLAGSYNSPLHF TGTGCCAGCAGCTTAGCGGGGTCCTATAATTCACCCCTCCACTTT
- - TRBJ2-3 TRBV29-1 CSVARGPDTQYF TGCAGCGTTGCTAGGGGACCAGATACGCAGTATTTT
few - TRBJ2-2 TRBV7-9 CASSLFDTGELFF TGTGCCAGCAGCTTATTCGACACCGGGGAGCTGTTTTTT
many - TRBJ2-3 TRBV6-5 CASSYSGGPTDTQYF TGTGCCAGCAGTTACTCGGGGGGCCCGACGGATACGCAGTATTTT
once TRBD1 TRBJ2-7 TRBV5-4 CASRLTPGTGSHEQYF TGTGCCAGCAGACTAACGCCCGGGACAGGGTCTCACGAGCAGTACTTC
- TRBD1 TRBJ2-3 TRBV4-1 CASSPQRDRGWVRADTQYF TGCGCCAGCAGCCCTCAGCGGGACAGGGGTTGGGTGAGGGCAGATACGCAGTATTTT
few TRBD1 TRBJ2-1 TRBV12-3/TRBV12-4 CASSFETGRTQQFF TGTGCCAGCAGTTTTGAGACAGGGCGGACCCAGCAGTTCTTC
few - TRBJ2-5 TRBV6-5 CASSPLGRETQYF TGTGCCAGCAGCCCGTTGGGTCGCGAGACCCAGTACTTC
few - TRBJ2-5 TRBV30 CAWSVGFLGETQYF TGTGCCTGGAGTGTGGGATTCTTGGGGGAGACCCAGTACTTC
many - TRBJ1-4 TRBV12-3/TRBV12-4 CASSSGNEKLFF TGTGCCAGCAGTTCTGGAAATGAAAAACTGTTTTTT
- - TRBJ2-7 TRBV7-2 CASSPWLGSEQYF TGTGCCAGCAGCCCCTGGCTTGGGAGCGAGCAGTACTTC
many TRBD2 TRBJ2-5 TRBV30 CAWSPPAGEETQYF TGTGCCTGGAGTCCCCCAGCGGGGGAGGAGACCCAGTACTTC
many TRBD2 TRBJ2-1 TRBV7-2 CASSLNVGGGPYNEQFF TGTGCCAGCAGCTTAAATGTGGGCGGGGGACCCTACAATGAGCAGTTCTTC
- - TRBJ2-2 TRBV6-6 CATTYIRAAGELFF TGTGCCACTACTTACATTCGGGCAGCCGGGGAGCTGTTTTTT
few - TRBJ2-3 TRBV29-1 CSVEPRHTDTQYF TGCAGCGTTGAACCCCGACACACAGATACGCAGTATTTT
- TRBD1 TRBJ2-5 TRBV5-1 CASILQGFAGETQYF TGCGCCAGCATCCTACAGGGGTTTGCGGGTGAGACCCAGTACTTC